The subject of this entry is one T cell receptor (beta chain). The antigen remains undetermined. These data originate in a study of T-cell reconstitution after alpha-beta-depleted transplantation in children. Overall study results and limits: As was reported, about two months after transplant, alpha-beta T cells came from several hundred expanded graft clones.

V gave up 8 bases and J gave up 2 bases; unmatched junction bases: 5. The CDR3 runs 14 residues. CDR1 is SGHVS and CDR2 is FQNEAQ in the germline V gene. Preparation of the TCRbeta library involved a method that used unique molecular identifiers. TCRdb ran MiXCR on the PCR reads and lists one entry per CDR3 protein. In the table there are fewer than 400,000 distinct CDR3 sequences, approximately 23% of which are singletons. V gene TRBV7-8 combines with J gene TRBJ2-2; 7 nucleotides agree with TRBD1. Sequencing was performed on PBMCs, mostly from graft donor cells, taken 180 days after TCRalphabeta/CD19-depleted stem cell transplant. The TCR comes from a male patient younger than 18 who had a stem cell transplant for acute lymphoblastic leukemia, so the T cells may come from the graft donor. In DNA form, the CDR3 reads TGTGCCAGCCCTCGACAGGGTAACACCGGGGAGCTGTTTTTT. It translates to CASPRQGNTGELFF.